This T cell receptor beta chain was found in a study of shared clonotypes between healthy human individuals. Germline lookup yields CDR1 LNHDA and CDR2 SQIVND (reference sequence). The CDR3 extends over 15 amino acids. Losses at the gene ends were 4 bases for V and 6 bases for J; bases not matched to a gene: 9. TCRdb keeps only in-frame clones here, not all; method: immunoSEQ multiplex PCR. The sample shows hundreds of thousands of clones, 97% of them seen only once. This clone was recorded only once. This chain joins TRBV19 and TRBJ2-5; the match to TRBD2 covers 9 bases. This clonotype originated in a woman in her 30s in good health. The sample comprised naive CD4+ T cells sorted from blood. Stated subset: CD45RA+ positively selected. CDR3 loop: CASSRIAGDGQTQYF. The CDR3 bases are TGTGCCAGTAGTAGGATAGCGGGAGATGGGCAGACCCAGTACTTC.